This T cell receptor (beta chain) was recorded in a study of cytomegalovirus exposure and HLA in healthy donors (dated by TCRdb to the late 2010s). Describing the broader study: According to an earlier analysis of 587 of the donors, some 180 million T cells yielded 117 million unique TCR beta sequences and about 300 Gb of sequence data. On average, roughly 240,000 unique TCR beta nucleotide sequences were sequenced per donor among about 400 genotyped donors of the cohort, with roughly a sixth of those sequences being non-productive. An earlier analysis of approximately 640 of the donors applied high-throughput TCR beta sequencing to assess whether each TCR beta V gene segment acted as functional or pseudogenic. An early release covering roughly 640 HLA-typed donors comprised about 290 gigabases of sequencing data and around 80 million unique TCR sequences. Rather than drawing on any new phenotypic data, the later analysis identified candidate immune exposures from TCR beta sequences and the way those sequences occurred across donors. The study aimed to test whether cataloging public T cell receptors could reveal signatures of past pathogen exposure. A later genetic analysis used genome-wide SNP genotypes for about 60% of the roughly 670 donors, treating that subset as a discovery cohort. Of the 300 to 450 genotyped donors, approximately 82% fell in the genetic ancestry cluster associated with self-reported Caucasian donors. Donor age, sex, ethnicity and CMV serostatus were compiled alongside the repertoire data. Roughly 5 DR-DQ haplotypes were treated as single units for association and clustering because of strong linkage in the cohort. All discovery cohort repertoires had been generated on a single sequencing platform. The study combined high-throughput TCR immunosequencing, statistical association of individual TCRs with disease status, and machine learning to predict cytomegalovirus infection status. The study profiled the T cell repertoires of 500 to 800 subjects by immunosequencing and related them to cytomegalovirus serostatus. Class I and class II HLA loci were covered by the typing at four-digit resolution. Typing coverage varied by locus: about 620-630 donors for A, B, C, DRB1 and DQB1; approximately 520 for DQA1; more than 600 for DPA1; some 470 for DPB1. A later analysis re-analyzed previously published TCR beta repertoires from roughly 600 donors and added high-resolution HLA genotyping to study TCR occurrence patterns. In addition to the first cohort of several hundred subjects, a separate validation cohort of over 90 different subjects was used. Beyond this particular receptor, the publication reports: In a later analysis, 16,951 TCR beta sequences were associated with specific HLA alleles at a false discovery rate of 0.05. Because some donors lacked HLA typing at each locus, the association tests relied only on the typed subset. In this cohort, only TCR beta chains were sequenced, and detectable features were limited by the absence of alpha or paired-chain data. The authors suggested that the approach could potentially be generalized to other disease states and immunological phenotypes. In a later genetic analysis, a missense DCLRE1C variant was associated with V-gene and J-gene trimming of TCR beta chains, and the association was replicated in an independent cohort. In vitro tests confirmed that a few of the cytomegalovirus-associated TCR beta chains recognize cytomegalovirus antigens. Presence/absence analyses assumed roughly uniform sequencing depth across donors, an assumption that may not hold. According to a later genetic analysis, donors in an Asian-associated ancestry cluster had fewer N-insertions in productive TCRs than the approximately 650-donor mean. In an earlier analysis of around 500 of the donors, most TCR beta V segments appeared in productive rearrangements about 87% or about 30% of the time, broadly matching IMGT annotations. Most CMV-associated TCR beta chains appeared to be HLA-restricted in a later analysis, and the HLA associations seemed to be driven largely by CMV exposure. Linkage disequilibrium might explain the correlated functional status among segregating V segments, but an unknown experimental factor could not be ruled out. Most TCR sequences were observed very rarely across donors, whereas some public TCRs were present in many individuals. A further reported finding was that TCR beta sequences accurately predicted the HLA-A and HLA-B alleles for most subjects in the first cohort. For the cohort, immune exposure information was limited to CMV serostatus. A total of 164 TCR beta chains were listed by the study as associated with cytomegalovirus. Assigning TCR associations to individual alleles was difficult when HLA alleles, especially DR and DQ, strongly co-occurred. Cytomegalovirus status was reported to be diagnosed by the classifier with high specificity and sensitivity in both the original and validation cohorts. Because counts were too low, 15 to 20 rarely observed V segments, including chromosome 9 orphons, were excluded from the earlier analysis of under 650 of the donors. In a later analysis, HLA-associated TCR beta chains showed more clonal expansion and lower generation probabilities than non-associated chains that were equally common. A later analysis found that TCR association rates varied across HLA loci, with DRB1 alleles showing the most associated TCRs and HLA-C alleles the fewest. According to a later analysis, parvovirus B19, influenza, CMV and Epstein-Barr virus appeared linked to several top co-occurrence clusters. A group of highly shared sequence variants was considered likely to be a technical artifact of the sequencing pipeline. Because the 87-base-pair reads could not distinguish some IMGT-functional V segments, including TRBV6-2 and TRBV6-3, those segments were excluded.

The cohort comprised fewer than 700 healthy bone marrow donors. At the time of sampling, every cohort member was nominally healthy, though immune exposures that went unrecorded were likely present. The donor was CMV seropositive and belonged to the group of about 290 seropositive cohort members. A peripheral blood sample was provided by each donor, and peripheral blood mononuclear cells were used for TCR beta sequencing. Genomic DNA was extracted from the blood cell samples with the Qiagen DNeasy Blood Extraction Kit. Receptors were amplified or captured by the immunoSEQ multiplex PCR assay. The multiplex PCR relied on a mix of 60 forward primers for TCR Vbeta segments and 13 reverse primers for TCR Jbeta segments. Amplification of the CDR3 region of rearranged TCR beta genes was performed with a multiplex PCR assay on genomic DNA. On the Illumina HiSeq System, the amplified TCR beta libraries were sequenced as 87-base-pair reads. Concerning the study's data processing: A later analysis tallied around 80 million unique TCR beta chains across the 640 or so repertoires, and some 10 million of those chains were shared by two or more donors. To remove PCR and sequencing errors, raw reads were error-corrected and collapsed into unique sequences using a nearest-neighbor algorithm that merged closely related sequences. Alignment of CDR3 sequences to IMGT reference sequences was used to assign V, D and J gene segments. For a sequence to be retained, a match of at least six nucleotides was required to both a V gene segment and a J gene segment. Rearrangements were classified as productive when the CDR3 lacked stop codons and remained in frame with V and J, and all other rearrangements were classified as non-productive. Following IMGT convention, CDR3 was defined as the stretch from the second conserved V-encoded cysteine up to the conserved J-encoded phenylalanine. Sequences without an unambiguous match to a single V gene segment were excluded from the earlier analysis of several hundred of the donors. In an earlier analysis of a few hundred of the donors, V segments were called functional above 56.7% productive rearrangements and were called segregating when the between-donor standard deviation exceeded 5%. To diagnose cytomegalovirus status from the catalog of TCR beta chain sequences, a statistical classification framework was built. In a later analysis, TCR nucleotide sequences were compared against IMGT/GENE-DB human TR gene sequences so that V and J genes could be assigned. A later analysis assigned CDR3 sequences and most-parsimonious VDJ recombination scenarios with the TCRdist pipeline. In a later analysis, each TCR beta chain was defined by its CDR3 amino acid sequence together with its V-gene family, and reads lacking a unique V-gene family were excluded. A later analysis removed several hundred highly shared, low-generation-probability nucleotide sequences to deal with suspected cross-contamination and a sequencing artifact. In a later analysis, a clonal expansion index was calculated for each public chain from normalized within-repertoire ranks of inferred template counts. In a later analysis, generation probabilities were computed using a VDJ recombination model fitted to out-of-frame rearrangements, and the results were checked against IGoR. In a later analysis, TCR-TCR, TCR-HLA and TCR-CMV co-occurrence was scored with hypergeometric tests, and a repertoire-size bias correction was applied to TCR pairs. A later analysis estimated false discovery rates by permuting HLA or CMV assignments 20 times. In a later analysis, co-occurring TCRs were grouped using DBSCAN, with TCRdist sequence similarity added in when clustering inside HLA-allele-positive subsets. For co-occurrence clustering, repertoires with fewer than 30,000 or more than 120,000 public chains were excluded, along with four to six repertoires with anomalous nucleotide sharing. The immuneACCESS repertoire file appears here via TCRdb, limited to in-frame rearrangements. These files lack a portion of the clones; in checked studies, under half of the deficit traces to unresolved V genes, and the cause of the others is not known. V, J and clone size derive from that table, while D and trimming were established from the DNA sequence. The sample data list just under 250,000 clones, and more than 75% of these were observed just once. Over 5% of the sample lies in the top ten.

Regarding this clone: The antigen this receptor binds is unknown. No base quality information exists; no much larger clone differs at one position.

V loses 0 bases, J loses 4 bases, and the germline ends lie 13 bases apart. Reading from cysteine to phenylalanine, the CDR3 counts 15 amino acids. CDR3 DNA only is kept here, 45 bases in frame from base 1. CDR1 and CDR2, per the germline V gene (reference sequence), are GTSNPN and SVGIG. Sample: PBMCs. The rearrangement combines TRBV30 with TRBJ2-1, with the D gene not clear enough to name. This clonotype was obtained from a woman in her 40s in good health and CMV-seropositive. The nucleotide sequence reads TGTGCCTGGAGTGTAGGCGGCCACGGATACAATGAGCAGTTCTTC. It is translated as CAWSVGGHGYNEQFF.